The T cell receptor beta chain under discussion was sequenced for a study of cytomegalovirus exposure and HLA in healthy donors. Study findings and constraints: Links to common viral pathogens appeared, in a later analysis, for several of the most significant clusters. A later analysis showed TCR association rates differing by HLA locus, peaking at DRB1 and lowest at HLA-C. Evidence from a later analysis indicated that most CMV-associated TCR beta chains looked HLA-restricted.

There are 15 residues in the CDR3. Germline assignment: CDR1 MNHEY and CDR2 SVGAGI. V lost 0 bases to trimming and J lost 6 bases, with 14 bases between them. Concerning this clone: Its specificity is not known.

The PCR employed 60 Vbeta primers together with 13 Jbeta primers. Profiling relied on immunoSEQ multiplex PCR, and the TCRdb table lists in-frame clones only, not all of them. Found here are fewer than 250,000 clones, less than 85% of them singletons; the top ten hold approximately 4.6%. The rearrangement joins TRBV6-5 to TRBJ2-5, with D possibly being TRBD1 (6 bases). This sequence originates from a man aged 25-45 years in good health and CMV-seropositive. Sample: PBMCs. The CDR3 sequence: CASSYSRQAGQTQYF. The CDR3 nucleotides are TGTGCCAGCAGTTACTCGAGACAGGCGGGCCAGACCCAGTACTTC.